The 18 T cell receptor beta chains presented below share a single source sample, sequenced in a study of shared clonotypes between healthy human individuals. The repertoire was sequenced with immunoSEQ multiplex PCR; TCRdb's copy has only in-frame clones and lacks some. The sample holds about 1 million clones; about 76% are singletons and the top ten take 1.4% to 1.5%. Sequenced material: memory CD4+ T cells sorted from blood. Subset of the sample: CD45RA-negative fraction. These TCRs come from a man aged 18 to 29 in good health.

A word on this clone: This sample also contains other DNA sequences that code for the same CDR3. V usage is TRBV11-3 and J usage is TRBJ2-1; 7 bases align to TRBD2. Per germline, CDR1 SGHNT and CDR2 YENEEA. CDR3 length: 15 amino acids. The V and J ends lost 1 base and 3 bases, in that order; junction bases with no gene match: 3. The CDR3 sequence: CASSLGSGGYNEQFF. CDR3 in DNA: TGTGCCAGCAGCTTAGGATCGGGGGGCTACAATGAGCAGTTCTTC.

This chain links TRBV27 with TRBJ2-6; no definite D call. This CDR3 is 18 amino acids long. V dropped 1 base and J dropped 4 bases, with 17 bases sitting between them. Germline V gene sequence: CDR1 MNHEY, CDR2 SMNVEV (reference sequence). The CDR3 region is CASSLLRGGFGGANVLTF. CDR3 DNA: TGTGCCAGCAGTTTATTAAGAGGCGGCTTTGGCGGGGCCAACGTCCTGACTTTC.

The gene calls are TRBV11-2 and TRBJ2-4; D unresolved. Per germline, CDR1 SGHAT and CDR2 FQNNGV. The CDR3 has 13 residues. Trimming pared 0 bases from V and 7 bases from J, leaving 7 bases between. CDR3 loop: CASSLDKGNIQYF. DNA for the CDR3: TGTGCCAGCAGCTTAGATAAGGGCAACATTCAGTACTTC.

A note on this clone: Other DNA sequences in this sample translate to the same CDR3. This sequence joins TRBV10-3 and TRBJ1-1; D not certain. This CDR3 has 11 residues. Per the germline V gene, CDR1 is ENHRY and CDR2 is SYGVKD. The V gene lost 4 bases and the J gene lost 4 bases, with 4 bases spanning the gap. The CDR3 here is CAISAGTEAFF. The CDR3 DNA follows: TGTGCCATCAGTGCAGGCACTGAAGCTTTCTTT.

The count of this clone is one. V gene TRBV7-2 combines with J gene TRBJ2-3; D not certain. Trimming pared 6 bases from V and 7 bases from J, leaving 11 bases between. Germline lookup yields CDR1 SGHTA and CDR2 FQGNSA. The CDR3 has 12 residues. The CDR3: CASRPTEYTQYF. CDR3 in DNA: TGTGCCAGCAGGCCTACGGAGTATACGCAGTATTTT.

The chain uses TRBV5-6 and TRBJ2-6; TRBD2 might be the D (5 bases). Germline lookup yields CDR1 SGHDT and CDR2 YYEEEE. Trimming removed 2 bases from V and 0 bases from J, with 9 bases in between. The CDR3 has 16 amino acids. The CDR3 coding sequence is TGTGCCAGCAGCTTTTTAGCGATCTCTGGGGCCAACGTCCTGACTTTC. Translation gives CASSFLAISGANVLTF. The full variable domain, its missing parts supplied by reference TRBV5-6 and TRBJ2-6, is DAGVTQSPTHLIKTRGQQVTLRCSPKSGHDTVSWYQQALGQGPQFIFQYYEEEERQRGNFPDRFSGHQFPNYSSELNVNALLLGDSALYLCASSFLAISGANVLTFGAGSRLTVL.

The chain is built from TRBV30 and TRBJ1-1, with TRBD1 identical over 12 bases. V was clipped by 6 bases and J by 1 base; unmatched bases: 6. Germline CDR1 and CDR2: GTSNPN and SVGIG (reference sequence). CDR3 length: 15 residues. CDR3 sequence (DNA): TGTGCCTGTCGGGACAGGGGGCGGAGGAACACTGAAGCTTTCTTT. Its protein product is CACRDRGRRNTEAFF.

The rearrangement links TRBV30 to TRBJ1-6; D is undetermined. The V gene's germline CDR1 is GTSNPN and CDR2 SVGIG (reference sequence). This CDR3 comprises 14 residues. Trimming stripped 3 bases from V and 8 bases from J, with 14 bases between. This chain's CDR3 is CAWSPGLSDSPLHF. CDR3 bases: TGTGCCTGGAGCCCCGGCCTGTCGGATTCACCCCTCCACTTT.

The chain carries TRBV5-1 and TRBJ2-1; TRBD1 matches at 9 bases. The CDR3 runs 19 residues. With V trimmed by 1 base and J by 8 bases, 19 bases remained unmatched. Germline lookup yields CDR1 SGHRS and CDR2 YFSETQ. The CDR3 region is CASSLMVGRTQGAPDEQFF. DNA for the CDR3: TGCGCCAGCAGCTTGATGGTGGGACGAACACAGGGGGCGCCGGATGAGCAGTTCTTC. Looking up the rest from reference TRBV5-1 and TRBJ2-1 gives the full variable domain: KAGVTQTPRYLIKTRGQQVTLSCSPISGHRSVSWYQQTPGQGLQFLFEYFSETQRNKGNFPGRFSGRQFSNSRSEMNVSTLELGDSALYLCASSLMVGRTQGAPDEQFFGPGTRLTVL.

V and J are TRBV4-3 and TRBJ2-7; 7 positions agree with TRBD1. Unmatched junction bases numbered 7, after V lost 1 base and J lost 1 base. The V gene's germline CDR1 is LGHNA and CDR2 YSLEER. The CDR3 consists of 16 residues. CDR3 nucleotide sequence: TGCGCCAGCAGCCAAGGCAAGGGGACAGCATCCTACGAGCAGTACTTC. Translation: CASSQGKGTASYEQYF.

About this clone itself: Additional DNA sequences in this sample encode the identical CDR3. This rearrangement joins TRBV5-1 to TRBJ2-6; D is possibly TRBD2 (5 bases). The CDR3 is 15 amino acids. V was shortened by 3 bases and J by 4 bases, with 11 bases between the two germline ends. Germline lookup yields CDR1 SGHRS and CDR2 YFSETQ. CDR3 sequence: CASSSSGSGANVLTF. The DNA of the CDR3 is TGCGCCAGCAGCTCCTCGGGGTCGGGGGCCAACGTCCTGACTTTC.

The J gene is TRBJ2-7, the V gene TRBV7-9; D is unresolved. The CDR3 is 14 residues long. Deletions cut 1 base from V and 4 bases from J, with 11 bases between. Germline V lookup: CDR1 SEHNR, CDR2 FQNEAQ (reference sequence). The chain's CDR3 is CASSLGAPEYEQYF. CDR3 bases: TGTGCCAGCAGCTTAGGGGCCCCTGAATACGAGCAGTACTTC.

This clone has a handful of counts. Within the sample, other DNA sequences also encode this same CDR3. The CDR3 sequence is CASRDSYNSPLHF. In DNA, the CDR3 is TGTGCCAGCAGGGACTCCTATAATTCACCCCTCCACTTT. V gene TRBV6-1 combines with J gene TRBJ1-6; D call uncertain. V lost 6 bases, J lost 0 bases, and 3 bases lay in between. The germline CDR1 and CDR2 sequences are MNHNS and SASEGT. This CDR3 has 13 amino acids.

The chain has TRBV19 and TRBJ2-1, with TRBD1 identical over 11 bases. The length of the CDR3 is 15 residues. Unmatched junction bases numbered 5, after V lost 3 bases and J lost 7 bases. Germline CDR1 and CDR2: LNHDA and SQIVND (reference sequence). CDR3 residues: CASSILGQGANEQFF. Here the CDR3 DNA reads TGTGCCAGTAGTATCCTAGGACAGGGGGCGAATGAGCAGTTCTTC. Complete variable domain (other parts from reference TRBV19 and TRBJ2-1): DGGITQSPKYLFRKEGQNVTLSCEQNLNHDAMYWYRQDPGQGLRLIYYSQIVNDFQKGDIAEGYSVSREKKESFPLTVTSAQKNPTAFYLCASSILGQGANEQFFGPGTRLTVL.

This chain links TRBV10-1 with TRBJ1-5; 10 nucleotides line up with TRBD1. This CDR3 is built from 13 residues. V shed 7 bases and J 7 bases; nucleotides not matched to a gene: 4. Germline V CDR1 and CDR2: WNHNN, SYGVQD (reference sequence). The CDR3 reads CASTRTGGQPQHF. The CDR3 nucleotides read TGCGCCAGCACTCGGACAGGGGGACAGCCCCAGCATTTT.

This clone was seen once. This chain joins TRBV30 and TRBJ2-3; 8 nucleotides line up with TRBD2. The CDR3 is made up of 15 amino acids. V lost 3 bases and J lost 3; bases outside the gene matches: 8. The germline V gene has CDR1 GTSNPN and CDR2 SVGIG (reference sequence). The CDR3 region is CAWSGGRGATDTQYF. The CDR3 bases are TGTGCCTGGAGCGGGGGGCGGGGGGCGACAGATACGCAGTATTTT.

This clone occurred many times. The V call is TRBV19, the J call TRBJ2-7; D is unresolved. Germline lookup yields CDR1 LNHDA and CDR2 SQIVND (reference sequence). The V end lost 6 bases, the J end lost 2 bases, and 23 bases lay between the germline ends. The CDR3 length is 17 residues. CDR3 coding DNA: TGTGCCAGTAGCGACCAGGCTGGTGGGGTCTCCACCTACGAGCAGTACTTC. This sequence encodes CASSDQAGGVSTYEQYF.

The chain combines TRBV30 with TRBJ1-6; 8 bases fit TRBD1. Losses at the gene ends were 0 bases for V and 10 bases for J; bases not matched to a gene: 5. There are 14 residues in the CDR3. CDR1 and CDR2 (germline): GTSNPN, SVGIG (reference sequence). CDR3 nucleotide sequence: TGTGCCTGGAGTGTAACAGGGGGGAGGTCACCCCTCCACTTT. This gives the protein CAWSVTGGRSPLHF. The full variable domain, with the rest looked up from reference TRBV30 and TRBJ1-6, is SQTIHQWPATLVQPVGSPLSLECTVEGTSNPNLYWYRQAAGRGLQLLFYSVGIGQISSEVPQNLSASRPQDRQFILSSKKLLLSDSGFYLCAWSVTGGRSPLHFGNGTRLTVT.